This T cell receptor beta chain was sequenced in a study of shared clonotypes between healthy human individuals. Whole-study results and caveats: In four donors, 4.5% to 5.5% of naive CD4 clonotypes appeared in common.

At a deep level, the assay was run. Sequencing was performed with immunoSEQ multiplex PCR; in TCRdb, only in-frame clones are kept and a portion is missing. This repertoire shows some 1 million clones, 75% found once; its top ten account for around 1.5%. Remarks on this clone: The antigen is not known.

This CDR3 has 17 residues. The V gene's germline CDR1 is SNHLY and CDR2 FYNNEI. The V gene lost 3 bases and the J gene lost 4 bases, with 19 bases spanning the gap. Source material: memory CD4+ T cells sorted from blood. Specified subset: CD45RA-negative fraction. The source of this sequence is a man aged 18 to 30 in good health. The gene calls are TRBV2 and TRBJ1-5, with D perhaps matching TRBD1 (5 bases). CDR3 protein: CASSDVTDSDPNQPQHF. DNA of the CDR3: TGTGCCAGCAGTGATGTCACAGACAGCGACCCTAATCAGCCCCAGCATTTT.